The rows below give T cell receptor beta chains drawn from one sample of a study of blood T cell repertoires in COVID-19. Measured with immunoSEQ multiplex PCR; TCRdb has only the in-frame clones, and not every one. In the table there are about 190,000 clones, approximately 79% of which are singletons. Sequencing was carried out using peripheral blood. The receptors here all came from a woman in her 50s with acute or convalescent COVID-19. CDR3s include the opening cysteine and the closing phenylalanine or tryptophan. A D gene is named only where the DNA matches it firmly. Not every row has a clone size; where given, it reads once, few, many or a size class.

CDR3 DNA: TGCGCCAGCAGCCAAGGCCCCCCAGGCACACGCACAGATACGCAGTATTTT
CDR3 protein: CASSQGPPGTRTDTQYF
J gene: TRBJ2-3
clone size: -
D gene: -
V gene: TRBV4-1

CDR3 DNA: TGTGCCAGCAGCTTAGATGGAGCGGGTTACAATGAGCAGTTCTTC
CDR3 protein: CASSLDGAGYNEQFF
J gene: TRBJ2-1
clone size: -
D gene: -
V gene: TRBV7-9

CDR3 DNA: TGCAGCGTTGCCCAGAGGGGGACTGAAGCTTTCTTT
CDR3 protein: CSVAQRGTEAFF
J gene: TRBJ1-1
clone size: -
D gene: -
V gene: TRBV29-1

CDR3 DNA: TGTGCCAGCAGCCGCGGGGGGCGCGACTCTAACTATGGCTACACCTTC
CDR3 protein: CASSRGGRDSNYGYTF
J gene: TRBJ1-2
clone size: -
D gene: -
V gene: TRBV7-2

CDR3 DNA: TGCGCCAGCAGCGACAAGACGGGGGGCTCAGATACGCAGTATTTT
CDR3 protein: CASSDKTGGSDTQYF
J gene: TRBJ2-3
clone size: -
D gene: -
V gene: TRBV5-1

CDR3 DNA: TGTGCCAGCAGCCCGACTAGCGGGCGACACTACGAGCAGTACTTC
CDR3 protein: CASSPTSGRHYEQYF
J gene: TRBJ2-7
clone size: -
D gene: TRBD2
V gene: TRBV27

CDR3 DNA: TGTGCCAGCAGAGGACTAGCGGGAACAGATACGCAGTATTTT
CDR3 protein: CASRGLAGTDTQYF
J gene: TRBJ2-3
clone size: -
D gene: TRBD2
V gene: TRBV2

CDR3 DNA: TGTGCCAGCAGTTTCTTGAGGCAGTACGAGCAGTACTTC
CDR3 protein: CASSFLRQYEQYF
J gene: TRBJ2-7
clone size: -
D gene: -
V gene: TRBV12-3/TRBV12-4

CDR3 DNA: TGCGCCAGCAGTCCCTCGGGGAGGGCCCACGAGCAGTACTTC
CDR3 protein: CASSPSGRAHEQYF
J gene: TRBJ2-7
clone size: -
D gene: TRBD2
V gene: TRBV10-1

CDR3 DNA: TGTGCCAGCAGCTTGAGAACGGGAGGGAATTTTGAAGCTTTCTTT
CDR3 protein: CASSLRTGGNFEAFF
J gene: TRBJ1-1
clone size: once
D gene: -
V gene: TRBV5-5

CDR3 DNA: TGTGCCAGCACGGAAGGGGGGGGAGCCTCCTACGAGCAGTACTTC
CDR3 protein: CASTEGGGASYEQYF
J gene: TRBJ2-7
clone size: -
D gene: -
V gene: TRBV27

CDR3 DNA: TGTGCCACCAGTGACCTGGGACAGGGGGCAGATACGCAGTATTTT
CDR3 protein: CATSDLGQGADTQYF
J gene: TRBJ2-3
clone size: once
D gene: TRBD1
V gene: TRBV24-1

CDR3 DNA: TGTGCCAGCAGTCGGGACAGGCGTGAAAAACTGTTTTTT
CDR3 protein: CASSRDRREKLFF
J gene: TRBJ1-4
clone size: -
D gene: TRBD1
V gene: TRBV6-5

CDR3 DNA: TGTGCCACCAGTGGTCTACAGGGTCAAAACTACAATGAGCAGTTCTTC
CDR3 protein: CATSGLQGQNYNEQFF
J gene: TRBJ2-1
clone size: once
D gene: -
V gene: TRBV24-1

CDR3 DNA: TGTGCCAGCTCACCAATAGCCGACGGGGGGCCCCAGCATTTT
CDR3 protein: CASSPIADGGPQHF
J gene: TRBJ1-5
clone size: -
D gene: -
V gene: TRBV18

CDR3 DNA: TGTGCCAGCAGTCCCAGGACAGGGGGCTCTGAAAAACTGTTTTTT
CDR3 protein: CASSPRTGGSEKLFF
J gene: TRBJ1-4
clone size: -
D gene: TRBD1
V gene: TRBV6-5

CDR3 DNA: TGTGCCAGCAGCAAACCTCCGAGCCCCAAAAACATTCAGTACTTC
CDR3 protein: CASSKPPSPKNIQYF
J gene: TRBJ2-4
clone size: -
D gene: -
V gene: TRBV21-1

CDR3 DNA: TGTGCCACCAGCAGAGCTCGGGGACAGGGTACTGAAGCTTTCTTT
CDR3 protein: CATSRARGQGTEAFF
J gene: TRBJ1-1
clone size: -
D gene: TRBD1
V gene: TRBV15

CDR3 DNA: TGTGCCAGTAGCGACACAGGGGGCAGGGGCACTGAAGCTTTCTTT
CDR3 protein: CASSDTGGRGTEAFF
J gene: TRBJ1-1
clone size: -
D gene: TRBD1
V gene: TRBV19

CDR3 DNA: TGTGCCAGCAGCTTTACTAGCTCGGGGGGCAATGAGCAGTTCTTC
CDR3 protein: CASSFTSSGGNEQFF
J gene: TRBJ2-1
clone size: -
D gene: TRBD2
V gene: TRBV7-2

CDR3 DNA: TGTGCCAGCAGTTTATCATCGGACAATGAGCAGTTCTTC
CDR3 protein: CASSLSSDNEQFF
J gene: TRBJ2-1
clone size: -
D gene: -
V gene: TRBV27

CDR3 DNA: TGCGCCAGCAGTGAGTCAGGCGGGAGGGCCTACGGGGAGCTGTTTTTT
CDR3 protein: CASSESGGRAYGELFF
J gene: TRBJ2-2
clone size: -
D gene: TRBD2
V gene: TRBV10-2